This paragraph covers one TCR beta chain sequence. TCRdb ran MiXCR on the 5' RACE reads and lists one entry per CDR3 protein. The sample contains 62,000 or so distinct CDR3 sequences, 20% to 25% of which appear only once. The CDR3 is 17 residues long. V gave up 3 bases and J gave up 0 bases; unmatched junction bases: 9. Germline CDR1 and CDR2: DFQATT and SNEGSKA (reference sequence). The V call is TRBV20-1, the J call TRBJ2-1; TRBD2 agrees at 9 bases. Sequences were obtained from memory CD4+ T cells sorted from a lymph node. The subset denotes: memory CD4+ T cells, CD4+CD45RO+CD25-. This sequence was found in a female donor with breast cancer. The CDR3 nucleotides read TGCAGTGCTAGCGGGCGGGGGGGCCGTGGCTCCTACAATGAGCAGTTCTTC. Translating gives CSASGRGGRGSYNEQFF.